This T cell receptor beta chain was profiled in a study of T cell responses to AZD1222 COVID-19 vaccine. On the study more broadly: Doses given second, at about 4 or about 12 weeks, were pooled. Study-level points and caveats: Only five or six people who got AZD1222 tested seropositive at baseline. Once two AZD1222 doses were given, Spike-specific TCR breadth and depth went up. Donors in the cohort were predominantly white British and more often female, and clonal diversity was possibly underestimated.

Germline CDR1 is SGHVS and CDR2 is FNYEAQ. The ends lost 2 bases at V and 7 bases at J; junction bases unmatched: 7. CDR3 length: 14 amino acids. TCRdb's copy holds only in-frame clones and misses some; the assay was immunoSEQ multiplex PCR. The data show 130,000 to 150,000 clones, roughly 91% seen once. Concerning this clone itself: Its cognate antigen is unknown.

The J gene is TRBJ2-7, the V gene TRBV7-6; 8 bases agree with TRBD2. This sample comprised peripheral blood, obtained on day 0 of AZD1222 vaccination. The receptor comes from an adult in good health. Here the CDR3 reads CASSLNGRAKEQYF. The CDR3 nucleotides are TGTGCCAGCAGCTTAAACGGGAGGGCCAAGGAGCAGTACTTC.